This T cell receptor (beta chain) was identified during a study of T cell clonality in common variable immunodeficiency. Regarding the study as a whole: Fewer deletions and N-nucleotide insertions were reportedly seen in common variable immunodeficiency TCR beta sequences. CVID subjects had higher TCRbeta clonality than healthy controls, most marked in about a third.

About this clone: What it binds is unknown.

Some clones are missing from TCRdb's copy, which holds only in-frame ones; the method was immunoSEQ multiplex PCR. Reported are around 30,000 clones, none seen only once; the ten largest carry about 26%. This clonotype originated in a human donor with common variable immunodeficiency. Sequencing was carried out using peripheral blood mononuclear cells.

CDR3 residues: CASTVGQGSTGELFF. The DNA read from the CDR3 is TGTGCCAGTACCGTAGGACAGGGGAGCACCGGGGAG. The chain is built from TRBV19 and TRBJ2-2, with 9 bases that match TRBD1. The missing CDR3 end, 3 residues past where the read stops, is filled in from the germline J gene. The V and J ends lost 7 bases and 4 bases, in that order; junction bases with no gene match: 7. Germline V lookup: CDR1 LNHDA, CDR2 SQIVND (reference sequence). The CDR3 length is 15 residues.